The 30 T cell receptor beta chains given below trace back to one sample, sequenced in a study of cytomegalovirus exposure and HLA in healthy donors. The PCR employed 60 Vbeta primers together with 13 Jbeta primers. TCRdb's copy holds only in-frame clones and misses some; the assay was immunoSEQ multiplex PCR. The data show about 210,000 clones, and the top ten clones hold roughly 0.98%. Sequenced material: PBMCs. Every receptor here comes from a woman aged 25 to 39 in good health and CMV-seropositive.

The V gene is TRBV5-4, the J gene TRBJ1-1; D gene ambiguous. Germline values: CDR1 SGHNT, CDR2 YYREEE (reference sequence). This CDR3 contains 12 residues. V lost 2 bases to trimming and J lost 6 bases, with 8 bases between them. The CDR3 sequence: CASSFTQAEAFF. The CDR3 nucleotides are TGTGCCAGCAGCTTTACTCAGGCTGAAGCTTTCTTT.

The rearrangement joins TRBV29-1 to TRBJ2-7; the D gene is possibly TRBD1 (6 bases). In germline, CDR1 is SQVTM, CDR2 ANQGSEA. V was cut by 3 bases and J by 3 bases, with 12 bases left in between. The CDR3 contains 13 residues. CDR3 residues: CSVETTGSYEQYF. For the CDR3, the DNA is TGCAGCGTTGAGACTACAGGGAGCTACGAGCAGTACTTC.

V is TRBV29-1 and J is TRBJ2-7, with 8 bases aligning to TRBD1. The J segment lost 3 bases and the V segment lost 3 bases, leaving 4 bases of the junction unmatched. The CDR3 is 13 residues long. Germline V gene sequence: CDR1 SQVTM, CDR2 ANQGSEA. CDR3 sequence (DNA): TGCAGCGTTGAGATTGACAGGGGCTACGAGCAGTACTTC. Its protein is CSVEIDRGYEQYF.

The V call is TRBV11-3, the J call TRBJ2-5, with TRBD2 matching 14 bases. Germline-derived CDR1 and CDR2 are SGHNT and YENEEA. Trimming cost V 5 bases and J 5 bases; bases outside gene matches: 10. CDR3 length: 17 residues. The CDR3 DNA follows: TGTGCCAGCAGCAAGACTAGCGGGAGGGCCGATATGGAGACCCAGTACTTC. This codes for CASSKTSGRADMETQYF.

The rearrangement joins TRBV19 to TRBJ2-7; possibly TRBD1 for D (6 bases). V dropped 4 bases and J dropped 7 bases, with 14 bases sitting between them. CDR3 size: 13 residues. The germline V gene has CDR1 LNHDA and CDR2 SQIVND (reference sequence). The CDR3 DNA sequence: TGTGCCAGTAGTACCAGGGGTGGACGGGAGCAGTACTTC. Its protein is CASSTRGGREQYF.

The chain has TRBV11-1 and TRBJ2-3, with 15 bases lining up with TRBD2. Looked up from germline, CDR1 is SGHAT and CDR2 is FQDESV (reference sequence). J gave up 0 bases and V 4 bases, and 5 bases lay outside the gene matches. The CDR3 spans 18 residues. In DNA, the CDR3 is TGTGCCAGCAGCTCGGGGACTAGCGGGGGGTCGAGCACAGATACGCAGTATTTT. Translated, it gives CASSSGTSGGSSTDTQYF.

V gene TRBV30 combines with J gene TRBJ1-1, with D possibly TRBD1 on 5 matching bases. This CDR3 has 12 residues. The germline V and J ends were trimmed by 0 bases and 11 bases, with 13 bases remaining between them. Germline lookup yields CDR1 GTSNPN and CDR2 SVGIG (reference sequence). The CDR3 is CAWSVGPRRAFF. In DNA, the CDR3 is TGTGCCTGGAGTGTGGGGCCCCGGCGGGCTTTCTTT.

The chain uses TRBV27 and TRBJ2-3, with D possibly matching TRBD2 (7 bases). Germline V gene sequence: CDR1 MNHEY, CDR2 SMNVEV (reference sequence). V was trimmed by 5 bases and J by 4 bases, leaving 19 bases between them. This CDR3 comprises 16 residues. CDR3 in DNA: TGTGCCAGCAGTCCCCTAGGGGGGGCCGGCGCAGATACGCAGTATTTT. The encoded protein is CASSPLGGAGADTQYF.

This chain uses TRBV4-1 with TRBJ2-5, with TRBD2 matching over 13 bases. Germline V gene data show CDR1 as MGHRA and CDR2 as YSYEKL. The CDR3 runs 15 residues. V was pared by 4 bases and J by 5 bases, with 4 bases of the junction left unmatched. The CDR3 loop is CASSRLAGGRETQYF. For the CDR3, the DNA is TGCGCCAGCAGCCGACTAGCGGGAGGACGGGAGACCCAGTACTTC.

The V gene is TRBV4-3, the J gene TRBJ2-1; D may be TRBD2 (6 bases). The V end was cut by 2 bases, the J end by 0 bases, with 11 bases between. The length of the CDR3 is 16 residues. In germline, CDR1 is LGHNA, CDR2 YSLEER. This CDR3 reads CASSQIGGDSYNEQFF. The CDR3 DNA reads as TGCGCCAGCAGCCAAATAGGCGGGGACTCCTACAATGAGCAGTTCTTC.

The CDR3 bases are TGTGCCAGCAGTGGTGCGGGGGGCCACGAGACCCAGTACTTC. This encodes CASSGAGGHETQYF. The gene calls are TRBV28 and TRBJ2-5; 8 bases map to TRBD2. From germline, CDR1 is MDHEN and CDR2 SYDVKM. The CDR3 extends over 14 amino acids. Germline trimming cut 5 bases from V and 5 bases from J; bases unmatched to any gene: 7.

To note about this clone: Compared with germline, one end of the junction differs, possibly owing to a read error. The rearrangement uses TRBV7-6 and TRBJ2-5; TRBD2 aligns across 8 bases. The J call may be faulty, since TRBJ2-7 better matches the DNA end. Germline V lookup: CDR1 SGHVS, CDR2 FNYEAQ. This CDR3 comprises 13 residues. The CDR3 DNA reads as TGTGCCAGCAGTTTAGAGGCGGGGGGCGAGCAGTACTTC. Amino acids: CASSLEAGGEQYF.

The V call is TRBV18, the J call TRBJ2-2, with D maybe TRBD1 (5 bases). V shed 0 bases and J shed 3 bases, with 8 bases lying between them. This CDR3 region has 15 residues. Germline assignment: CDR1 KGHSH and CDR2 LQKENI. This CDR3 reads CASSPPNRHTGELFF. The CDR3 region has the DNA TGTGCCAGCTCACCACCGAACAGGCACACCGGGGAGCTGTTTTTT.

This chain links TRBV6-8 with TRBJ2-4; perhaps TRBD1 as D (6 bases). This CDR3 spans 16 amino acids. In germline, CDR1 is MNHGY, CDR2 SAAAGT. V was shortened by 2 bases and J by 0 bases, with 11 bases between the two germline ends. The CDR3 is CASSYTGQLAKNIQYF. The DNA of the CDR3 is TGTGCCAGCAGTTACACCGGACAGTTAGCCAAAAACATTCAGTACTTC.

The chain links TRBV6-5 to TRBJ1-1; no reliable D call. Trimming took off 5 bases at V and 5 bases at J, with 6 bases between the two ends. Germline CDR1 is MNHEY and CDR2 is SVGAGI. CDR3 length equals 11 residues. As DNA, the CDR3 is TGTGCCAGCAGTCACGGTACTGAAGCTTTCTTT. It is translated as CASSHGTEAFF.

The J gene is TRBJ2-2, the V gene TRBV18; the match to TRBD2 covers 7 bases. Germline CDR1 is KGHSH and CDR2 is LQKENI. The junction had 3 bases not matched to a gene; V was cut back by 3 bases and J by 2 bases. The CDR3 has 15 residues. This CDR3 reads CASSPRDYNTGELFF. The CDR3 bases are TGTGCCAGCTCACCCCGGGACTACAACACCGGGGAGCTGTTTTTT.

CDR3 in DNA: TGCGCCAGCAGCTTGGGGACAGCAGAAAAACTGTTTTTT. This sequence encodes CASSLGTAEKLFF. The chain has TRBV5-1 and TRBJ1-4; tentative D call: TRBD1 (6 bases). Per the germline V gene, CDR1 is SGHRS and CDR2 is YFSETQ. Between the trimmed V and J ends, which lost 0 bases and 8 bases, there was a span of 8 bases. The CDR3 is made up of 13 amino acids. Filled out from reference TRBV5-1 and TRBJ1-4, the complete variable domain reads KAGVTQTPRYLIKTRGQQVTLSCSPISGHRSVSWYQQTPGQGLQFLFEYFSETQRNKGNFPGRFSGRQFSNSRSEMNVSTLELGDSALYLCASSLGTAEKLFFGSGTQLSVL.

Here the CDR3 reads CASSLRSGRDSNTGELFF. In nucleotides, the CDR3 is TGTGCCAGCAGCTTGAGAAGCGGGAGAGACTCGAACACCGGGGAGCTGTTTTTT. The chain links TRBV5-4 to TRBJ2-2; TRBD2 matches 8 bases. The germline V gene encodes CDR1 SGHNT and CDR2 YYREEE (reference sequence). V shed 1 base and J 0 bases; nucleotides not matched to a gene: 8. The CDR3 has 18 residues. The entire variable domain, with the rest obtained from reference TRBV5-4 and TRBJ2-2, is as follows: ETGVTQSPTHLIKTRGQQVTLRCSSQSGHNTVSWYQQALGQGPQFIFQYYREEENGRGNFPPRFSGLQFPNYSSELNVNALELDDSALYLCASSLRSGRDSNTGELFFGEGSRLTVL.

This sequence joins TRBV19 and TRBJ2-1; D may be TRBD2 (7 bases). The CDR3 has 13 residues. V was shortened by 3 bases and J by 7 bases, with 10 bases between the two germline ends. Germline assignment: CDR1 LNHDA and CDR2 SQIVND (reference sequence). For the CDR3, the DNA is TGTGCCAGTAGTATGGGGAGGGGGAATGAGCAGTTCTTC. As protein: CASSMGRGNEQFF.

V and J are TRBV2 and TRBJ1-2, with 8 bases lining up with TRBD1. V lost 6 bases and J lost 7; bases outside the gene matches: 22. The germline V gene encodes CDR1 SNHLY and CDR2 FYNNEI. This CDR3 has 18 amino acids. The CDR3 protein is CASSKIGGRQGIGSGYTF. CDR3 in DNA: TGTGCCAGCAGCAAAATTGGGGGAAGACAGGGGATAGGAAGTGGCTACACCTTC. Complete variable domain (other parts from reference TRBV2 and TRBJ1-2): EPEVTQTPSHQVTQMGQEVILRCVPISNHLYFYWYRQILGQKVEFLVSFYNNEISEKSEIFDDQFSVERPDGSNFTLKIRSTKLEDSAMYFCASSKIGGRQGIGSGYTFGSGTRLTVV.

The chain couples TRBV6-1 to TRBJ1-5; D gene uncertain. CDR3 length: 14 residues. Germline V CDR1 and CDR2: MNHNS, SASEGT. V was shortened by 5 bases and J by 0 bases, with 8 bases between the two germline ends. The CDR3 sequence: CASSRDSSNQPQHF. CDR3 in DNA: TGTGCCAGCAGTCGGGATTCTAGCAATCAGCCCCAGCATTTT.

Written as DNA, the CDR3 is TGCGCCAGCAGCCAAGATTTGAGTCCGCAAGTCTACGAGCAGTACTTC. Amino acid sequence: CASSQDLSPQVYEQYF. The V gene is TRBV4-3, the J gene TRBJ2-7; D not certain. The CDR3 is 16 residues long. The V end was cut by 0 bases, the J end by 3 bases, with 15 bases between. In germline, CDR1 is LGHNA, CDR2 YSLEER.

The chain joins TRBV12-5 to TRBJ2-5, with a possible D match to TRBD2 (5 bases). Looked up from germline, CDR1 is LGHNT and CDR2 is FRNRAP. The CDR3 contains 13 residues. The V and J ends lost 4 bases and 7 bases respectively, with 13 bases between them. This CDR3 reads CASGSEDEMTQYF. CDR3 nucleotides: TGTGCTAGTGGTTCGGAGGATGAGATGACCCAGTACTTC. Combining the CDR3 with reference TRBV12-5 and TRBJ2-5 gives the whole variable domain DARVTQTPRHKVTEMGQEVTMRCQPILGHNTVFWYRQTMMQGLELLAYFRNRAPLDDSGMPKDRFSAEMPDATLATLKIQPSEPRDSAVYFCASGSEDEMTQYFGPGTRLLVL.

The J gene is TRBJ2-7, the V gene TRBV30, with 7 positions matching TRBD2. The V segment lost 2 bases and the J segment 8 bases; nucleotides outside the gene matches: 12. Looked up from germline, CDR1 is GTSNPN and CDR2 is SVGIG (reference sequence). CDR3 length equals 14 residues. This CDR3 reads CAWSPIRGREKQYF. CDR3 DNA: TGTGCCTGGAGTCCCATCCGGGGGAGGGAAAAGCAGTACTTC. The whole variable domain, remainder taken from reference TRBV30 and TRBJ2-7, is SQTIHQWPATLVQPVGSPLSLECTVEGTSNPNLYWYRQAAGRGLQLLFYSVGIGQISSEVPQNLSASRPQDRQFILSSKKLLLSDSGFYLCAWSPIRGREKQYFGPGTRLTVT.

The chain carries TRBV6-5 and TRBJ1-2; TRBD1 matches 7 bases. The junction had 5 bases not matched to a gene; V was cut back by 0 bases and J by 4 bases. CDR1 and CDR2 from the germline V gene are MNHEY and SVGAGI. The CDR3 is made up of 15 amino acids. CDR3 sequence (DNA): TGTGCCAGCAGTTACTCCCGACAGGGTGGCTATGGCTACACCTTC. Translation gives CASSYSRQGGYGYTF.

The chain links TRBV28 to TRBJ1-1, with D maybe TRBD1 (6 bases). The CDR3 covers 15 residues. Trimming took 5 bases from V and 6 from J, leaving 19 bases between them. CDR1 is MDHEN and CDR2 is SYDVKM in the germline V gene. CDR3 residues: CASSPPAQGSPEAFF. DNA of the CDR3: TGTGCCAGCAGTCCCCCCGCACAGGGAAGTCCTGAAGCTTTCTTT.

The V gene is TRBV7-2, the J gene TRBJ2-4; 7 bases map to TRBD1. V lost 4 bases, J lost 8 bases, and 8 bases stayed unmatched. Germline-derived CDR1 and CDR2 are SGHTA and FQGNSA. The CDR3 has 14 residues. CDR3 in amino acids: CASSSPTGIHIQYF. The CDR3, as DNA: TGTGCCAGCAGCTCCCCGACAGGGATACACATTCAGTACTTC.

The rearrangement joins TRBV18 to TRBJ2-7; the D is unclear. Germline V gene sequence: CDR1 KGHSH, CDR2 LQKENI. The CDR3 sequence is 12 residues long. V lost 4 bases and J lost 4, with 8 bases in between. CDR3 amino acids: CASSLPPYEQYF. In DNA form, the CDR3 reads TGTGCCAGCTCACTCCCCCCGTACGAGCAGTACTTC.

The V call is TRBV5-1, the J call TRBJ2-3, with 13 bases identical to TRBD2. J lost 4 bases, V lost 0 bases, and 5 bases had no gene match. The CDR3 is made up of 17 amino acids. Germline loops: CDR1 SGHRS, CDR2 YFSETQ. This CDR3 reads CASSLAGLAGYSDTQYF. Written as DNA, the CDR3 is TGCGCCAGCAGCTTGGCGGGACTAGCGGGATATTCAGATACGCAGTATTTT.

The genes are TRBV18 and TRBJ1-4, with TRBD1 as a possible D gene (6 bases). The CDR3 extends over 15 amino acids. CDR1 and CDR2 from the germline V gene are KGHSH and LQKENI. V was cut by 6 bases and J by 6 bases, with 17 bases left in between. Written as DNA, the CDR3 is TGTGCCAGCTCGTCGAACAGGGAGGGGGATGAAAAACTGTTTTTT. It translates to CASSSNREGDEKLFF.